This T cell receptor (beta chain) was recorded in a study of cytomegalovirus exposure and HLA in healthy donors. The CDR3 loop spans 14 amino acids. Looked up from germline, CDR1 is LNHDA and CDR2 is SQIVND (reference sequence). With 1 base clipped from V and 5 bases from J, the junction kept 2 bases outside the gene matches. Both 60 Vbeta primers and 13 Jbeta primers went into the PCR. Generated by immunoSEQ multiplex PCR, the TCRdb table keeps only in-frame clones and is missing some. The data show approximately 130,000 clones, less than 80% seen once. This rearrangement joins TRBV19 to TRBJ1-2, with 9 bases that match TRBD1. The specimen sequenced was PBMCs. This clonotype originated in a female donor in good health and CMV-seropositive. CDR3 DNA: TGTGCCAGTAGTATAGGGACAGGGGTATATGGCTACACCTTC. Translation: CASSIGTGVYGYTF.